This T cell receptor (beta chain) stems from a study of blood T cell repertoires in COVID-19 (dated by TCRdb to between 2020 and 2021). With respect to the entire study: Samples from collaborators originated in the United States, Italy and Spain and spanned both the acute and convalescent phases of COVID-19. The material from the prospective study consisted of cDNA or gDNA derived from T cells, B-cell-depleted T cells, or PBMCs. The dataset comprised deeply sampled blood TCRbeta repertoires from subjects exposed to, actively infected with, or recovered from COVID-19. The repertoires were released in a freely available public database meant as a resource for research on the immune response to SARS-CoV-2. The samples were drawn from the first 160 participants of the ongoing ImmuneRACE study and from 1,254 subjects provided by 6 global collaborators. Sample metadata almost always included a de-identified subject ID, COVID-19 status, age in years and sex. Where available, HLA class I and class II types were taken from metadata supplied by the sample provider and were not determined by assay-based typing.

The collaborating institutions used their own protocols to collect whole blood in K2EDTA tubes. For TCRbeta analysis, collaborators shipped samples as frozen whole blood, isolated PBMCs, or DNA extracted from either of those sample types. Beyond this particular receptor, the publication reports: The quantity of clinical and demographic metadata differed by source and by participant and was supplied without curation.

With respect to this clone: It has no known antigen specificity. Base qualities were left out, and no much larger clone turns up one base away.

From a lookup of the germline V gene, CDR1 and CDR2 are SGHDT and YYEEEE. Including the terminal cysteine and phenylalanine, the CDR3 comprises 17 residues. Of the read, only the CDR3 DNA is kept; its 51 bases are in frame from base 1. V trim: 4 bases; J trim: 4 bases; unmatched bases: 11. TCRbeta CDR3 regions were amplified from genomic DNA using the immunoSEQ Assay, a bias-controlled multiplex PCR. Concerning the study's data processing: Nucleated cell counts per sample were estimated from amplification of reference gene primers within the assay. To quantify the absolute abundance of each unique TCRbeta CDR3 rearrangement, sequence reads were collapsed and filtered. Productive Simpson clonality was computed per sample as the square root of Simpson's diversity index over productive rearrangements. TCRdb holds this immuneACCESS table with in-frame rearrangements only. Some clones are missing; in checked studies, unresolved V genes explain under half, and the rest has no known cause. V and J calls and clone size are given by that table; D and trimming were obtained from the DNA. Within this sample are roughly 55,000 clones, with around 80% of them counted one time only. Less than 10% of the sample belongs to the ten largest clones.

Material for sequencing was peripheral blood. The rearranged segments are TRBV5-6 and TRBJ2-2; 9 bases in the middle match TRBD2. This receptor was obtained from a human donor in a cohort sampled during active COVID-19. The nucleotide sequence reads TGTGCCAGCAGCGTGGGACAGCGAGCGGGGGGCACCGGGGAGCTGTTTTTT. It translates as CASSVGQRAGGTGELFF.